The T cell receptor beta chain described here comes from a study of T cell changes during pregnancy in multiple sclerosis. Only in-frame clones appear in the TCRdb table, and some are missing; sequencing was by immunoSEQ multiplex PCR. The data hold 45,000 or so clones, with around 90% observed a single time. CDR1 MNHEY and CDR2 SMNVEV come from the germline V gene (reference sequence). The CDR3 contains 15 residues. V lost 5 bases and J 2 bases, leaving 15 bases between the germline ends. This sequence was found in a female donor with multiple sclerosis, enrolled in a pregnancy study. The sequences come from CD8+ T cells from peripheral blood mononuclear cells, collected in the second trimester of pregnancy. The chain employs TRBV27 and TRBJ1-2, with D possibly being TRBD1 (5 bases). CDR3 bases: TGTGCCAGCAGTCCCCGAACAGGTTTCAACTATGGCTACACCTTC. Its translation: CASSPRTGFNYGYTF.